This entry lists 12 T cell receptor beta chains sequenced from one sample in a study of control samples from healthy donors and cancer patients. Measured with immunoSEQ multiplex PCR; TCRdb has only the in-frame clones, and not every one. The sample has 150,000 to 200,000 clones, around 96% seen once. Sequencing was done on a sample of blood. Every receptor here comes from a woman under 40 in good health.

This clone was seen just once. This rearrangement joins TRBV28 to TRBJ1-1; perhaps TRBD1 as D (5 bases). The germline CDR1 and CDR2 sequences are MDHEN and SYDVKM. There are 13 residues in the CDR3. V lost 7 bases, J lost 5 bases, and 14 bases lay in between. CDR3 in amino acids: CASMGVPRTEAFF. Here the CDR3 DNA reads TGTGCCAGCATGGGGGTTCCGAGAACTGAAGCTTTCTTT. Combining the CDR3 with reference TRBV28 and TRBJ1-1 gives the whole variable domain DVKVTQSSRYLVKRTGEKVFLECVQDMDHENMFWYRQDPGLGLRLIYFSYDVKMKEKGDIPEGYSVSREKKERFSLILESASTNQTSMYLCASMGVPRTEAFFGQGTRLTVV.

The chain joins TRBV19 to TRBJ1-1, with a possible D match to TRBD1 (5 bases). Between the trimmed V and J ends, which lost 6 bases and 2 bases, there was a span of 13 bases. The CDR3 totals 14 residues. Per the germline V gene, CDR1 is LNHDA and CDR2 is SQIVND (reference sequence). Written as DNA, the CDR3 is TGTGCCAGTAGCACTGACAGTATTAACACTGAAGCTTTCTTT. Translation gives CASSTDSINTEAFF.

The chain combines TRBV7-2 with TRBJ1-1; TRBD1 aligns across 8 bases. Germline loops: CDR1 SGHTA, CDR2 FQGNSA. The CDR3 is made up of 14 amino acids. J was trimmed by 8 bases and V by 2 bases; bases with no gene match: 7. The CDR3: CASSLTQGAAEAFF. Here the CDR3 DNA reads TGTGCCAGCAGCTTAACCCAGGGGGCGGCGGAAGCTTTCTTT. The whole variable domain, remainder taken from reference TRBV7-2 and TRBJ1-1, is GAGVSQSPSNKVTEKGKDVELRCDPISGHTALYWYRQSLGQGLEFLIYFQGNSAPDKSGLPSDRFSAERTGGSVSTLTIQRTQQEDSAVYLCASSLTQGAAEAFFGQGTRLTVV.

The chain joins TRBV10-2 to TRBJ2-7; 9 bases align to TRBD1. The CDR3 extends over 15 amino acids. Germline CDR1 reads WSHSY; CDR2 reads SAAADI. J lost 0 bases, V lost 6 bases, and 6 bases had no gene match. CDR3 DNA: TGCGCCAGCAGGGCCGACAGGGGGGGCTCCTACGAGCAGTACTTC. Translated, it gives CASRADRGGSYEQYF.

This clone was found once. The J gene is TRBJ2-1, the V gene TRBV3-1 (or the pseudogene TRBV3-2); 10 bases align to TRBD2. CDR3 length equals 15 residues. Trimming at V came to 4 bases and at J to 7 bases, leaving 7 bases not matched to a gene. Germline lookup yields CDR1 LGHDT and CDR2 YNNKEL (reference sequence). Here the CDR3 DNA reads TGTGCCAGCAGCCTACCGGGACTAGCGCCGAATGAGCAGTTCTTC. It codes for CASSLPGLAPNEQFF.

V and J are TRBV5-1 and TRBJ2-1; 14 bases line up with TRBD2. After removal of 2 bases from V and 0 bases from J, the junction contained 7 bases not matched to a gene. The CDR3 is made up of 19 amino acids. Germline-derived CDR1 and CDR2 are SGHRS and YFSETQ. The CDR3 bases are TGCGCCAGCAGCTTCGGACTAGCGGGGGGTACTAGCTCCTACAATGAGCAGTTCTTC. Protein product: CASSFGLAGGTSSYNEQFF.

The rearrangement joins TRBV10-2 to TRBJ2-1; D is ambiguous. Germline V CDR1 and CDR2: WSHSY, SAAADI. This CDR3 spans 15 amino acids. Trimming pared 7 bases from V and 0 bases from J, leaving 13 bases between. Here the CDR3 reads CASTIDMSSYNEQFF. The DNA for the CDR3 is TGCGCCAGCACTATAGACATGAGCTCCTACAATGAGCAGTTCTTC.

The gene calls are TRBV7-8 and TRBJ2-5; D is tentatively TRBD1 or TRBD2 (6 bases each). CDR1 SGHVS and CDR2 FQNEAQ come from the germline V gene. The germline V and J ends were trimmed by 2 bases and 3 bases, with 10 bases remaining between them. The CDR3 spans 14 residues. Written as DNA, the CDR3 is TGTGCCAGCAGCTTATTTAGGGGGGAAGAGACCCAGTACTTC. Its translation is CASSLFRGEETQYF.

J is TRBJ2-5 and V is TRBV5-4; no clear D. The V gene lost 2 bases and the J gene lost 2 bases, with 7 bases spanning the gap. The CDR3 runs 13 residues. CDR1 is SGHNT, CDR2 YYREEE, per germline (reference sequence). CDR3 loop: CASSFPQQETQYF. The CDR3 DNA reads as TGTGCCAGCAGCTTCCCGCAGCAAGAGACCCAGTACTTC.

This sequence joins TRBV10-3 and TRBJ1-1; D is perhaps TRBD1 (5 bases). The CDR3 runs 12 residues. The germline V and J ends were trimmed by 6 bases and 5 bases, with 10 bases remaining between them. The germline V gene encodes CDR1 ENHRY and CDR2 SYGVKD. As DNA, the CDR3 is TGTGCCATCAGCGCGGGGGGTACTGAAGCTTTCTTT. It is translated as CAISAGGTEAFF.

V is TRBV9 and J is TRBJ1-1, with D possibly matching TRBD1 (6 bases). The V and J ends lost 7 bases and 2 bases respectively, with 15 bases between them. Germline loops: CDR1 SGDLS, CDR2 YYNGEE. This CDR3 is 14 amino acids long. The CDR3 protein is CASALGAANTEAFF. In DNA, the CDR3 is TGTGCCAGCGCGTTGGGGGCTGCCAACACTGAAGCTTTCTTT.

This clone came up a few times. The J gene is TRBJ1-1, the V gene TRBV28; weak D call: TRBD1 (6 bases). V lost 4 bases and J 1 base, leaving 13 bases between the germline ends. Germline values: CDR1 MDHEN, CDR2 SYDVKM. The CDR3 sequence is 15 residues long. The CDR3 spells CASSSPRTANTEAFF. As DNA, the CDR3 is TGTGCCAGCAGTTCACCTCGGACAGCGAACACTGAAGCTTTCTTT.